This T cell receptor beta chain comes out of a study of molecular identifiers for immune sequencing clone quantification. Study-wide results and caveats: Clones that exceeded 20 RNA copies held over 98% of effector molecules, yet under 1% in naive cells. Reportedly, one cell's Jurkat TCR RNA was detected within one million naive CD8 cells.

Based on a CD8+CD4-CCR7+CD45RA+ profile, naive CD8 T cells were sorted. This clonotype was observed at least ten times. Antigen specificity is unknown. The use of previously described methods and listed TCR primers produced the bulk TCR libraries. TCRdb re-called the PCR reads through MiXCR, storing one row per CDR3 protein. Among some 100,000 distinct CDR3 sequences, over 15% were seen once, and the ten largest hold roughly 0.8%. The sequence was collected from a human donor in good health. Some libraries in this study had Jurkat cell RNA spiked in. Sequencing was done on a sample of naive CD8+ T cells from blood, with Jurkat cell RNA spiked in. The subset denotes: FACS-sorted CD8+CD4-CCR7+CD45RA+ naive T cells.

CDR3 loop: CASSTLGQGPYEQYF. The CDR3, as DNA: TGTGCCAGCAGTACACTTGGACAGGGACCCTACGAGCAGTACTTC. V is TRBV9 and J is TRBJ2-7, with TRBD1 identical over 8 bases. CDR3 length equals 15 residues. Germline V gives CDR1 SGDLS, CDR2 YYNGEE. J gave up 2 bases and V 5 bases, and 9 bases lay outside the gene matches.